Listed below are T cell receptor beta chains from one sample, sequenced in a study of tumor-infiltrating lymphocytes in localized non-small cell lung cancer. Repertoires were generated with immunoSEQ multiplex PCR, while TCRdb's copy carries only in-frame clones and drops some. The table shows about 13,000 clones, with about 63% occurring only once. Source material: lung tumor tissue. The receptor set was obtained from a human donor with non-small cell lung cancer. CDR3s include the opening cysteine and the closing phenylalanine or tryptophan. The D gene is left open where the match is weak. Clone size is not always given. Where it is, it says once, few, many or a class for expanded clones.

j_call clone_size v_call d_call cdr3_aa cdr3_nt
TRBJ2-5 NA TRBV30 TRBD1 CAWSGMGQGAGETQYF TGTGCCTGGAGCGGAATGGGACAGGGGGCCGGGGAGACCCAGTACTTC
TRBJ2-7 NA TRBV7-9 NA CASSLGRDEQYF TGTGCCAGCAGCTTAGGTCGCGACGAGCAGTACTTC
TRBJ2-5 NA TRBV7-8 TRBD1 CASSLGTGGFRETQYF TGTGCCAGCAGCTTAGGGACAGGGGGTTTTCGAGAGACCCAGTACTTC
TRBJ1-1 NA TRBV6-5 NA CASSSSRGRWNTEAFF TGTGCCAGCAGTTCCTCCAGGGGCAGGTGGAACACTGAAGCTTTCTTT
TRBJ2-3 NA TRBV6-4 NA CASSDLGATDTQYF TGTGCCAGCAGTGACTTAGGGGCCACAGATACGCAGTATTTT
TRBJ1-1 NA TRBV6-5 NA CASSPDPNDREAFF TGTGCCAGCAGTCCCGACCCCAATGACAGGGAAGCTTTCTTT
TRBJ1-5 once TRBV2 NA CASSEAGLINQPQHF TGTGCCAGCAGTGAAGCAGGGCTAATAAATCAGCCCCAGCATTTT
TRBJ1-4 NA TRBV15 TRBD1 CATSRPGQGWEKLFF TGTGCCACCAGCAGGCCGGGACAGGGGTGGGAAAAACTGTTTTTT
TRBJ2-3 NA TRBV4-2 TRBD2 CASSQDLLAVVYTAQYF TGTGCCAGCAGCCAAGATCTACTAGCGGTGGTTTATACGGCGCAGTATTTT
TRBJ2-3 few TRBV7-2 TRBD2 CASSSWTSGTDTQYF TGTGCCAGCAGCTCCTGGACTAGCGGCACAGATACGCAGTATTTT
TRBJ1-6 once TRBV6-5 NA CASSNRVNNSPLHF TGTGCCAGCAGTAACAGGGTTAATAATTCACCCCTCCACTTT
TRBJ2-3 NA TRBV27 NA CATRRAELTDTQYF TGTGCCACCAGGAGGGCGGAATTGACAGATACGCAGTATTTT
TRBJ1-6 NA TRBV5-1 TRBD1 CASSLVGQGDSPLHF TGCGCCAGCAGCTTAGTGGGACAGGGGGATTCACCCCTCCACTTT
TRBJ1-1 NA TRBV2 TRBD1 CASSSRDRPTEAFF TGTGCCAGCAGTTCCCGGGACAGGCCCACTGAAGCTTTCTTT
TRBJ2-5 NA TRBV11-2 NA CASSLRGVLTQETQYF TGTGCCAGCAGCTTACGAGGGGTATTGACCCAAGAGACCCAGTACTTC
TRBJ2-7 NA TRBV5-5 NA CASSVGGEQYF TGTGCCAGCAGCGTGGGCGGCGAGCAGTACTTC
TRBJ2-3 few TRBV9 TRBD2 CASSAASGGTDTQYF TGTGCCAGCAGCGCCGCTAGCGGGGGCACAGATACGCAGTATTTT
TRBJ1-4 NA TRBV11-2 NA CASSLGPSATNEKLFF TGTGCCAGCAGCTTAGGGCCGAGTGCAACTAATGAAAAACTGTTTTTT
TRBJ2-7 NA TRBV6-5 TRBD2 CASTDWGGVYEQYF TGTGCCAGCACCGACTGGGGGGGAGTCTACGAGCAGTACTTC
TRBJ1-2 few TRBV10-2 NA CASSESAYTDGFEGYTF TGCGCCAGCAGTGAGTCAGCCTACACTGACGGGTTCGAAGGCTACACCTTC
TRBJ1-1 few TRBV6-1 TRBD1 CASSAAGQSSTEAFF TGTGCCAGCAGCGCAGCGGGACAGTCTTCCACTGAAGCTTTCTTT
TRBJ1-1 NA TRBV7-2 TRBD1 CASSLARGHTEAFF TGTGCCAGCAGCTTAGCCAGGGGGCACACTGAAGCTTTCTTT
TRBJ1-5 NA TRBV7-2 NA CASSLEGGQPQHF TGTGCCAGCAGCTTAGAGGGGGGACAGCCCCAGCATTTT
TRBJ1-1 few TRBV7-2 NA CASSLNPSTEAFF TGTGCCAGCAGCTTAAACCCATCCACTGAAGCTTTCTTT
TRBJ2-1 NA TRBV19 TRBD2 CASSMVSGSSSSYNEQFF TGTGCCAGTAGTATGGTTAGCGGGTCGTCGAGCTCCTACAATGAGCAGTTCTTC
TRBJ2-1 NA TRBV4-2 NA CASSQGYNEQFF TGTGCCAGCAGCCAAGGGTACAATGAGCAGTTCTTC
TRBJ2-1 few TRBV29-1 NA CSAGGGNEQFF TGCAGCGCCGGAGGGGGCAATGAGCAGTTCTTC
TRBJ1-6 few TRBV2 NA CASSEIDNSPLHF TGTGCCAGCAGTGAAATCGATAATTCACCCCTCCACTTT
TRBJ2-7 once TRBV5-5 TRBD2 CASRTSSYEQYF TGTGCCAGCAGGACTAGCAGCTACGAGCAGTACTTC
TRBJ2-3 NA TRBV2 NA CASSLTLLHTDTQYF TGTGCCAGCAGTTTGACTCTTCTACACACAGATACGCAGTATTTT
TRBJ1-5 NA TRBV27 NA CASSSSPNQPQHF TGTGCCAGCAGTTCCTCGCCGAATCAGCCCCAGCATTTT
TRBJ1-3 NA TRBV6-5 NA CAASGRDSGNTIYF TGTGCCGCCTCCGGGAGAGACTCTGGAAACACCATATATTTT
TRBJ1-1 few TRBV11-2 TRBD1 CASTLDRVGTEAFF TGTGCCAGCACCTTAGACAGGGTCGGCACTGAAGCTTTCTTT
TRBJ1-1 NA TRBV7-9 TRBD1 CASTRQGESTEAFF TGTGCCAGCACCAGACAGGGGGAAAGTACTGAAGCTTTCTTT
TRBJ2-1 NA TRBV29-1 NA CSVDQGVSSYNEQFF TGCAGCGTTGATCAGGGAGTGAGTTCCTACAATGAGCAGTTCTTC
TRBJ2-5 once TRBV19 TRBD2 CASSVGLAGIETQYF TGTGCCAGTAGTGTGGGACTAGCGGGGATAGAGACCCAGTACTTC
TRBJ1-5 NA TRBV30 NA CAWSRGLAGPQHF TGTGCCTGGTCACGGGGGCTCGCAGGGCCCCAGCATTTT
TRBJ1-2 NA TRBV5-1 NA CASSFQGNGYTF TGCGCCAGCAGCTTTCAGGGAAACGGCTACACCTTC